This T cell receptor beta chain comes out of a study of graft-versus-host responses after intestinal transplantation. Clones were sequenced by immunoSEQ multiplex PCR, and TCRdb holds only the in-frame ones, with some missing. The sample lists just under 65,000 clones; roughly 90% were seen once. The J segment lost 0 bases and the V segment lost 3 bases, leaving 6 bases of the junction unmatched. The CDR3 loop spans 16 amino acids. Germline values: CDR1 SGHRS, CDR2 YFSETQ. On this clone: Its antigen is as yet unknown.

This sequence originates from a human donor who was the organ donor for an intestinal transplant. The chain employs TRBV5-1 and TRBJ2-7; TRBD1 matches at 10 bases. The sample in question was unstimulated CD8+ T cells sorted from spleen or lymph node cells, obtained before transplant. CDR3 coding DNA: TGCGCCAGCAGCTGGGACCGGGACAGGGGCTCCTACGAGCAGTACTTC. It encodes CASSWDRDRGSYEQYF. Full variable domain (outside the CDR3, taken from reference TRBV5-1 and TRBJ2-7): KAGVTQTPRYLIKTRGQQVTLSCSPISGHRSVSWYQQTPGQGLQFLFEYFSETQRNKGNFPGRFSGRQFSNSRSEMNVSTLELGDSALYLCASSWDRDRGSYEQYFGPGTRLTVT.